One and the same sample provided the 13 T cell receptor beta chains below, sequenced in a study of graft-versus-host responses after intestinal transplantation. Their recognized antigens are unknown. Libraries were prepared by immunoSEQ multiplex PCR; TCRdb keeps only in-frame clonotypes and omits some of them. In the table there are some 110,000 clones, around 94% of which are singletons. The sequencing here drew on unstimulated CD4+ T cells sorted from spleen or lymph node cells, taken before transplant. The receptors originated from a human donor who was the organ donor for an intestinal transplant.

The chain couples TRBV10-3 to TRBJ2-5; D gene unclear. The ends were cut back, 6 bases at V and 5 bases at J, with 7 bases in the middle. This CDR3 region has 11 residues. The germline CDR1 and CDR2 sequences are ENHRY and SYGVKD. The CDR3 DNA is TGTGCCATCAGCTGGGCGGAGACCCAGTACTTC. It codes for CAISWAETQYF.

The V call is TRBV7-2, the J call TRBJ1-4, with D possibly TRBD1 on 6 matching bases. The ends were cut back, 0 bases at V and 4 bases at J, with 12 bases in the middle. The CDR3 runs to 16 residues. Germline V gene sequence: CDR1 SGHTA, CDR2 FQGNSA. CDR3 bases: TGTGCCAGCAGCTTAGCGGGAGGACAGAATAATGAAAAACTGTTTTTT. Translating it yields CASSLAGGQNNEKLFF.

The V and J genes are TRBV18 and TRBJ2-4; D is uncertain. This CDR3 spans 18 amino acids. V was clipped by 2 bases and J by 0 bases, with 17 bases between them. The germline V gene has CDR1 KGHSH and CDR2 LQKENI. DNA for the CDR3: TGTGCCAGCTCACCAGACGGAATCGTACTTCTAGCCAAAAACATTCAGTACTTC. This translates into CASSPDGIVLLAKNIQYF.

The rearrangement links TRBV7-2 to TRBJ2-1; D is perhaps TRBD2 (6 bases). The CDR3 has 15 amino acids. The V end lost 3 bases, the J end lost 0 bases, and 9 bases lay between the germline ends. Germline loops: CDR1 SGHTA, CDR2 FQGNSA. CDR3 DNA sequence: TGTGCCAGCAGCTTGGCGGGGATCTCCTACAATGAGCAGTTCTTC. Its protein is CASSLAGISYNEQFF.

The rearrangement uses TRBV25-1 and TRBJ2-1, with D tentatively TRBD1 or TRBD2 (5 bases each). Germline V lookup: CDR1 MGHDK, CDR2 SYGVNS. CDR3 length: 16 residues. With 3 bases removed from V and 7 bases from J, the gap between germline ends came to 19 bases. CDR3 sequence: CASSDFPGPLVNEQFF. The CDR3 DNA reads as TGTGCCAGCAGTGATTTCCCGGGACCTCTTGTGAATGAGCAGTTCTTC. Supplemented by reference TRBV25-1 and TRBJ2-1, the full variable domain reads EADIYQTPRYLVIGTGKKITLECSQTMGHDKMYWYQQDPGMELHLIHYSYGVNSTEKGDLSSESTVSRIRTEHFPLTLESARPSHTSQYLCASSDFPGPLVNEQFFGPGTRLTVL.

The CDR3 bases are TGTGCCGGAGACCGGGACAGGGGCTACGAGCAGTACTTC. It is translated as CAGDRDRGYEQYF. The rearrangement joins TRBV30 to TRBJ2-7, with 10 positions matching TRBD1. The J segment lost 3 bases and the V segment lost 8 bases, leaving 7 bases of the junction unmatched. Germline-derived CDR1 and CDR2 are GTSNPN and SVGIG (reference sequence). The length of the CDR3 is 13 residues. Variable domain in full (rest from reference TRBV30 and TRBJ2-7): SQTIHQWPATLVQPVGSPLSLECTVEGTSNPNLYWYRQAAGRGLQLLFYSVGIGQISSEVPQNLSASRPQDRQFILSSKKLLLSDSGFYLCAGDRDRGYEQYFGPGTRLTVT.

The chain has TRBV6-1 and TRBJ2-3; unclear D gene. Per germline, CDR1 MNHNS and CDR2 SASEGT. The CDR3 loop spans 12 amino acids. V gave up 6 bases and J gave up 6 bases, with 10 bases separating them. The CDR3 nucleotides are TGTGCCAGCAGGTTGGGTTCCGATACGCAGTATTTT. Its translation is CASRLGSDTQYF.

The V and J genes are TRBV10-3 and TRBJ2-2; the match to TRBD2 covers 14 bases. CDR1 and CDR2 (germline): ENHRY, SYGVKD. This CDR3 region has 14 residues. Germline trimming cut 11 bases from V and 5 bases from J; bases unmatched to any gene: 4. The CDR3 nucleotides are TGTGCCGCTGGGACTAGCGGGAGAACCGGGGAGCTGTTTTTT. This codes for CAAGTSGRTGELFF.

The chain carries TRBV4-1 and TRBJ1-1; D call uncertain. In germline, CDR1 is MGHRA, CDR2 YSYEKL. Trimming left V 4 bases short and J 1 base short, with 16 bases between. The CDR3 runs 16 residues. The CDR3 DNA reads as TGCGCCAGCAGCCTCCCTAACACCCCCCGGAACACTGAAGCTTTCTTT. Amino acids: CASSLPNTPRNTEAFF.

This chain connects TRBV5-1 to TRBJ1-2; 8 nucleotides agree with TRBD1. Germline loops: CDR1 SGHRS, CDR2 YFSETQ. The J segment lost 4 bases and the V segment lost 4 bases, leaving 9 bases of the junction unmatched. This CDR3 has 15 residues. The CDR3 coding sequence is TGCGCCAGCAGCGTACTCCCACAGGGGGGCTATGGCTACACCTTC. This sequence encodes CASSVLPQGGYGYTF.

V gene TRBV7-2 combines with J gene TRBJ2-4; no reliable D call. Trimming cost V 5 bases and J 6 bases, with 17 bases left between them. Germline V gives CDR1 SGHTA, CDR2 FQGNSA. The CDR3 sequence is 15 residues long. As DNA, the CDR3 is TGTGCCAGCAGCCCAGAGTCGACGAACGGAAACATTCAGTACTTC. Protein product: CASSPESTNGNIQYF.

This sequence joins TRBV2 and TRBJ2-2; 7 nucleotides match TRBD2. With 3 bases clipped from V and 4 bases from J, the junction kept 2 bases outside the gene matches. This CDR3 is built from 14 residues. Germline-derived CDR1 and CDR2 are SNHLY and FYNNEI. CDR3 region: CASSEERGTGELFF. In DNA, the CDR3 is TGTGCCAGCAGTGAGGAGCGGGGCACCGGGGAGCTGTTTTTT. The full variable domain, its missing parts supplied by reference TRBV2 and TRBJ2-2, is EPEVTQTPSHQVTQMGQEVILRCVPISNHLYFYWYRQILGQKVEFLVSFYNNEISEKSEIFDDQFSVERPDGSNFTLKIRSTKLEDSAMYFCASSEERGTGELFFGEGSRLTVL.

The CDR3 loop is CASTSSYNEQFF. In DNA form, the CDR3 reads TGTGCCAGCACCTCAAGCTACAATGAGCAGTTCTTC. The chain links TRBV28 to TRBJ2-1; no clear D. The CDR3 is 12 residues long. The V gene's germline CDR1 is MDHEN and CDR2 SYDVKM. V lost 7 bases to trimming and J lost 3 bases, with 7 bases between them. Based on the CDR3 plus reference TRBV28 and TRBJ2-1, the full variable domain is DVKVTQSSRYLVKRTGEKVFLECVQDMDHENMFWYRQDPGLGLRLIYFSYDVKMKEKGDIPEGYSVSREKKERFSLILESASTNQTSMYLCASTSSYNEQFFGPGTRLTVL.